Listed below are T cell receptor beta chains from one sample, sequenced in a study of blood T cell repertoires in COVID-19. Sequencing used immunoSEQ multiplex PCR; TCRdb keeps in-frame clones, though not all of them. The top ten hold 1.5% to 2% of the sample, which has 250,000 to 400,000 clones, more than 70% seen once. The sequencing sample was made of peripheral blood. The source of these receptors is a woman in her 30s with COVID-19, enrolled during active disease. Both conserved end residues are part of each CDR3. A D gene is named only where the DNA matches it firmly. Size tells how often a clone was seen (once, few, many) or the class of an expanded clone, and some rows leave it out.

clone_size	d_call	j_call	v_call	cdr3_aa	cdr3_nt
-	-	TRBJ2-2	TRBV27	CASRLGAYTGELFF	TGTGCCAGCAGATTAGGGGCCTACACCGGGGAGCTGTTTTTT
-	-	TRBJ1-1	TRBV29-1	CSVRPGNTEAFF	TGCAGCGTCCGGCCGGGGAACACTGAAGCTTTCTTT
once	-	TRBJ1-5	TRBV19	CASSPRRGGEANQPQHF	TGTGCCAGTAGTCCCAGGCGGGGGGGAGAGGCCAATCAGCCCCAGCATTTT
-	TRBD1	TRBJ1-2	TRBV9	CASSPGTGVYGYTF	TGTGCCAGCAGCCCCGGGACAGGTGTCTATGGCTACACCTTC
-	TRBD1	TRBJ2-1	TRBV5-8	CASSLGQGAYNEQFF	TGTGCCAGCAGCTTGGGGCAGGGGGCTTACAATGAGCAGTTCTTC
-	TRBD1	TRBJ1-4	TRBV2	CASSEATTGALEKLFF	TGTGCCAGCAGTGAGGCCACGACAGGGGCCCTCGAAAAACTGTTTTTT
-	TRBD1	TRBJ2-1	TRBV18	CASGRDRANNEQFF	TGTGCCAGCGGCCGGGACAGGGCCAACAATGAGCAGTTCTTC
-	TRBD2	TRBJ2-7	TRBV12-5	CASGSGPGTRIEQYF	TGTGCTAGTGGTAGTGGTCCAGGGACTAGAATAGAGCAGTACTTC
-	-	TRBJ1-2	TRBV27	CASSLSGLRGYTF	TGTGCCAGCAGTCTATCAGGCTTGAGGGGCTACACCTTC
-	TRBD1	TRBJ2-7	TRBV2	CASSEQGQGGDEQYF	TGTGCCAGCAGTGAACAGGGACAGGGAGGGGACGAGCAGTACTTC
-	-	TRBJ1-5	TRBV29-1	CSVATFRNQPQHF	TGCAGCGTCGCAACGTTTAGAAATCAGCCCCAGCATTTT
-	TRBD2	TRBJ2-1	TRBV4-2	CASSQGTLAGSYNEQFF	TGTGCCAGCAGCCAAGGAACACTAGCGGGCTCCTACAATGAGCAGTTCTTC
-	TRBD1	TRBJ1-1	TRBV3-1/TRBV3-2	CASSQVGQGAFF	TGTGCCAGCAGCCAAGTAGGACAGGGAGCTTTCTTT
once	TRBD1	TRBJ2-7	TRBV15	CATSRDLVRDRGHEQYF	TGTGCCACCAGCAGAGATCTAGTCCGAGACAGGGGCCACGAGCAGTACTTC
once	TRBD2	TRBJ2-3	TRBV4-1	CASSLSGGRTDTQYF	TGCGCCAGCAGCCTGAGCGGGGGGAGGACAGATACGCAGTATTTT
-	-	TRBJ1-6	TRBV21-1	CASSKTQDRGNSPLHF	TGTGCCAGCAGCAAAACCCAAGACAGGGGTAATTCACCCCTCCACTTT
-	-	TRBJ1-4	TRBV19	CASNAPQEKLFF	TGTGCCAGTAACGCCCCACAGGAAAAACTGTTTTTT
-	TRBD1	TRBJ1-3	TRBV18	CASSPLGTERGNTIYF	TGTGCCAGCTCACCACTAGGGACAGAGCGTGGAAACACCATATATTTT
-	-	TRBJ1-5	TRBV2	CASSEVRKNQPQHF	TGTGCCAGCAGTGAAGTCAGGAAGAATCAGCCCCAGCATTTT
-	TRBD2	TRBJ2-2	TRBV7-8	CASSLDPSGVSNTGELFF	TGTGCCAGCAGCTTAGACCCTAGCGGGGTGAGCAACACCGGGGAGCTGTTTTTT
-	-	TRBJ2-1	TRBV12-5	CASGRGTRRLNEQFF	TGTGCTAGTGGGCGAGGGACACGGAGATTAAATGAGCAGTTCTTC
-	-	TRBJ2-5	TRBV2	CASRIDRQETQYF	TGTGCCAGCAGGATAGACAGACAAGAGACCCAGTACTTC
-	TRBD1	TRBJ2-5	TRBV5-1	CASSLTTGQGGETQYF	TGCGCCAGCAGCTTGACCACAGGACAGGGGGGGGAGACCCAGTACTTC
-	TRBD1	TRBJ1-2	TRBV28	CASSRDRGPHDYGYTF	TGTGCCAGCAGTAGGGACAGGGGCCCTCACGACTATGGCTACACCTTC
-	-	TRBJ1-5	TRBV6-5	CASRVVADSNQPQHF	TGTGCCAGCAGGGTCGTGGCAGATAGCAATCAGCCCCAGCATTTT
-	-	TRBJ2-3	TRBV5-4	CASSWEVPDTQYF	TGTGCCAGCAGCTGGGAGGTCCCAGATACGCAGTATTTT
once	-	TRBJ1-2	TRBV23-1	CASSHPDWAAGYTF	TGCGCCAGCAGTCACCCGGACTGGGCCGCTGGCTACACCTTC
-	TRBD1	TRBJ1-1	TRBV5-4	CASSLGTGDTEAFF	TGTGCCAGCAGCTTGGGGACAGGGGACACTGAAGCTTTCTTT
-	-	TRBJ2-3	TRBV7-8	CASSLTDSWDTQYF	TGTGCCAGCAGCTTAACGGACTCGTGGGATACGCAGTATTTT
-	TRBD1	TRBJ1-1	TRBV19	CASTTGGSTEAFF	TGTGCCAGTACCACAGGGGGTAGCACTGAAGCTTTCTTT
-	TRBD2	TRBJ2-3	TRBV15	CATSRDRLAATDTQYF	TGTGCCACCAGCAGAGACCGACTAGCGGCCACAGATACGCAGTATTTT
-	-	TRBJ1-5	TRBV2	CASSGGGFGSNQPQHF	TGTGCCAGCAGTGGAGGTGGGTTCGGTAGCAATCAGCCCCAGCATTTT
-	-	TRBJ1-1	TRBV25-1	CASISGVNTEAFF	TGTGCCAGCATTTCGGGGGTGAACACTGAAGCTTTCTTT
-	TRBD1	TRBJ1-2	TRBV7-2	CASNRGSTANYGYTF	TGTGCCAGCAACAGGGGTAGTACGGCGAACTATGGCTACACCTTC
-	-	TRBJ2-5	TRBV11-2	CASSLGWTQDRETQYF	TGTGCCAGCAGCTTAGGGTGGACACAGGATAGGGAGACCCAGTACTTC
-	-	TRBJ2-2	TRBV5-1	CASSLYDLNTGELFF	TGCGCCAGCAGCTTGTACGACTTAAACACCGGGGAGCTGTTTTTT
-	TRBD1	TRBJ2-7	TRBV10-3	CAISKTGGFSDEQYF	TGTGCCATCAGTAAGACAGGGGGCTTTAGCGACGAGCAGTACTTC
once	TRBD1	TRBJ1-6	TRBV7-8	CASSLVGRQGSSPLHF	TGTGCCAGCAGCTTAGTGGGGAGACAGGGAAGTTCACCCCTCCACTTT
-	-	TRBJ2-3	TRBV10-2	CASSEWAEPPTTDTQYF	TGCGCCAGCAGTGAGTGGGCCGAGCCCCCAACCACAGATACGCAGTATTTT
-	-	TRBJ1-2	TRBV9	CASSVAGTEYGYTF	TGTGCCAGCAGCGTAGCTGGGACTGAGTATGGCTACACCTTC
-	-	TRBJ1-2	TRBV21-1	CASSNDIHEGYTF	TGTGCCAGCAGCAACGACATCCACGAGGGCTACACCTTC
-	TRBD1	TRBJ1-2	TRBV7-9	CASSYYRGGYTF	TGTGCCAGCAGCTATTACAGGGGAGGCTACACCTTC